This is a list of T cell receptor beta chains from one sample in a study of CD4 T cells in relation to SARS-CoV-2 and coronaviruses. These receptors have no identified antigens. The data were produced by immunoSEQ multiplex PCR, yet TCRdb's version contains in-frame clones alone and is incomplete. The sample includes about 21,000 clones, 78% seen only once; the top ten take approximately 19%. The sample consisted of CD4+ T cells from PBMCs, cultured in vitro. These receptors came from a human donor in good health. CDR3s include the opening cysteine and the closing phenylalanine or tryptophan. A D gene is named only where the DNA matches it firmly. Part of the rows lack a size; the others show once, few, many or a class for expanded clones.

TRBV9	-	-	TRBJ1-5	CASSVGQGNQPQHF	TGTGCCAGCAGCGTAGGACAGGGCAATCAGCCCCAGCATTTT
TRBV2	-	few	TRBJ2-5	CASTAARETQYF	TGTGCCAGCACCGCTGCCCGGGAGACCCAGTACTTC
TRBV7-8	TRBD2	-	TRBJ2-5	CASTSGRWKTQYF	TGTGCCAGCACCAGCGGGAGATGGAAGACCCAGTACTTC
TRBV11-2	TRBD1	few	TRBJ2-1	CASSPDRGYFF	TGTGCCAGCAGCCCGGACAGGGGTTATTTCTTC
TRBV11-3	TRBD2	-	TRBJ2-1	CASSLFWRTSSYNEQFF	TGTGCCAGCAGCTTATTTTGGAGGACTAGCTCCTACAATGAGCAGTTCTTC
TRBV6-4	TRBD1	-	TRBJ2-3	CASSGYQGADTQYF	TGTGCCAGCAGCGGATACCAGGGGGCGGATACGCAGTATTTT
TRBV11-2	TRBD1	few	TRBJ2-7	CASSLGQGAGEQYF	TGTGCCAGCAGCTTAGGACAGGGGGCCGGCGAGCAGTACTTC
TRBV7-8	TRBD1	once	TRBJ1-1	CASSYIRDRGHTEAFF	TGTGCCAGCAGCTATATCCGGGACAGGGGACACACTGAAGCTTTCTTT
TRBV5-8	-	once	TRBJ1-1	CASSPGWSTEAFF	TGTGCCAGCAGCCCGGGGTGGAGCACTGAAGCTTTCTTT
TRBV28	-	-	TRBJ1-1	CASSLRPAENTEAFF	TGTGCCAGCAGTTTACGCCCGGCGGAGAACACTGAAGCTTTCTTT
TRBV3-1/TRBV3-2	-	-	TRBJ2-3	CASSLPGAPTDTQYF	TGTGCCAGCAGCCTTCCGGGGGCACCCACAGATACGCAGTATTTT
TRBV24-1	TRBD2	-	TRBJ2-5	CATSPGGRAAETQYF	TGTGCCACCAGTCCGGGCGGGAGGGCAGCAGAGACCCAGTACTTC
TRBV5-1	-	-	TRBJ2-1	CASSPGGGRNNEQFF	TGCGCCAGCAGCCCGGGAGGGGGCAGAAACAATGAGCAGTTCTTC
TRBV2	-	-	TRBJ2-1	CASIPGTLQNEQFF	TGTGCCAGCATCCCCGGGACTCTACAGAATGAGCAGTTCTTC
TRBV2	TRBD1	-	TRBJ2-7	CATARDRASYEQYF	TGTGCCACCGCCCGGGACAGGGCCTCCTACGAGCAGTACTTC
TRBV3-1/TRBV3-2	TRBD2	-	TRBJ2-7	CASSQDSSGSTYEQYF	TGTGCCAGCAGCCAAGATTCTAGCGGGAGTACCTACGAGCAGTACTTC
TRBV9	-	-	TRBJ2-4	CASSEMGGLAKNIQYF	TGTGCCAGCAGCGAGATGGGGGGATTAGCCAAAAACATTCAGTACTTC
TRBV3-1/TRBV3-2	-	-	TRBJ2-3	CASSQDLARDTQYF	TGTGCCAGCAGCCAAGATCTAGCGAGGGATACGCAGTATTTT
TRBV19	-	few	TRBJ2-7	CASSIRVRDEQYF	TGTGCCAGTAGTATCCGGGTTCGGGACGAGCAGTACTTC
TRBV7-8	TRBD2	-	TRBJ2-2	CASMHLPGLAANTGELFF	TGTGCCAGCATGCACTTACCGGGACTAGCGGCGAACACCGGGGAGCTGTTTTTT
TRBV3-1/TRBV3-2	-	-	TRBJ2-7	CASSQDQQATSAYEQYF	TGTGCCAGCAGCCAAGATCAGCAGGCGACAAGCGCCTACGAGCAGTACTTC
TRBV5-1	-	-	TRBJ2-7	CASSLDLYEQYF	TGCGCCAGCAGCTTGGATCTCTACGAGCAGTACTTC
TRBV7-2	-	-	TRBJ1-1	CASSLVWGLDREAFF	TGTGCCAGCAGCTTAGTGTGGGGCCTAGACAGGGAAGCTTTCTTT
TRBV19	-	medium-sized	TRBJ1-5	CASSPDGSKYSNQPQHF	TGTGCCAGCAGTCCTGATGGCAGCAAATATAGCAATCAGCCCCAGCATTTT
TRBV28	TRBD1	-	TRBJ2-7	CASSLGDRAHRFGQYF	TGTGCCAGCAGTTTAGGGGACAGAGCTCACCGGTTCGGGCAGTACTTC
TRBV5-1	-	-	TRBJ2-3	CASSLGGSTDTQYF	TGCGCCAGCAGCTTAGGGGGGAGCACAGATACGCAGTATTTT
TRBV5-6	-	few	TRBJ2-1	CASSLVGQFEVEQFF	TGTGCCAGCAGCTTGGTTGGGCAGTTTGAAGTTGAGCAGTTCTTC
TRBV14	TRBD2	-	TRBJ2-1	CASSHGLAGFYNEQFF	TGTGCCAGCAGCCATGGACTAGCGGGCTTCTACAATGAGCAGTTCTTC
TRBV24-1	TRBD1	once	TRBJ2-1	CATSAKPGQGPYEQFF	TGTGCCACCAGTGCCAAGCCGGGACAGGGACCCTATGAGCAGTTCTTC
TRBV7-9	TRBD2	few	TRBJ2-1	CASSLGLAGSYNEQFF	TGTGCCAGCAGCCTAGGACTAGCGGGCTCCTACAATGAGCAGTTCTTC
TRBV11-2	TRBD1	-	TRBJ2-7	CASSSNRGRNEQYF	TGTGCCAGCAGCTCGAACAGGGGGCGTAACGAGCAGTACTTC
TRBV9	-	-	TRBJ1-1	CASSVDRTGNTEAFF	TGTGCCAGCAGCGTAGATAGGACGGGGAACACTGAAGCTTTCTTT
TRBV6-5	TRBD2	once	TRBJ2-1	CASSVGTSGYNEQFF	TGTGCCAGCAGCGTTGGGACTAGCGGTTACAATGAGCAGTTCTTC
TRBV25-1	-	-	TRBJ1-2	CASSGSWQYHGYTF	TGTGCCAGCAGTGGCTCGTGGCAGTATCATGGCTACACCTTC
TRBV5-1	-	-	TRBJ2-2	CASSLQSPTGELFF	TGCGCCAGCAGCTTGCAGTCCCCCACCGGGGAGCTGTTTTTT
TRBV28	TRBD1	-	TRBJ1-3	CASRSGQVSGNTIYF	TGTGCCAGCAGATCGGGACAGGTCTCTGGAAACACCATATATTTT
TRBV29-1	-	-	TRBJ1-1	CSVVMNTEAFF	TGCAGCGTGGTTATGAACACTGAAGCTTTCTTT
TRBV12-5	-	-	TRBJ1-5	CASGPDQPQHF	TGTGCTAGTGGCCCGGATCAGCCCCAGCATTTT
TRBV7-2	TRBD2	once	TRBJ2-7	CASSDRTSGTYESYEQYF	TGTGCCAGCAGCGACCGGACTAGCGGGACATACGAGTCCTACGAGCAGTACTTC
TRBV20-1	-	-	TRBJ2-3	CSASQADTQYF	TGCAGTGCTAGCCAGGCAGATACGCAGTATTTT
TRBV3-1/TRBV3-2	TRBD2	-	TRBJ2-5	CASRFGLASEKETQYF	TGTGCCAGCAGGTTCGGACTAGCGTCGGAAAAAGAGACCCAGTACTTC
TRBV19	-	-	TRBJ1-1	CASSRSRGTRYLNTEAFF	TGTGCCAGTAGTAGATCTAGAGGAACGAGGTATTTGAACACTGAAGCTTTCTTT
TRBV6-5	TRBD2	-	TRBJ2-7	CASTSGLSYEQYF	TGTGCCAGCACCTCGGGACTATCCTACGAGCAGTACTTC
TRBV5-1	-	-	TRBJ1-2	CASSLEAGTIGGYTF	TGCGCCAGCAGCTTGGAGGCCGGGACCATCGGAGGCTACACCTTC
TRBV11-2	-	-	TRBJ1-1	CASSFPAWAFNTEAFF	TGTGCCAGCAGCTTCCCCGCGTGGGCGTTCAACACTGAAGCTTTCTTT
TRBV2	-	-	TRBJ2-7	CASRTGSEQYF	TGTGCCAGCAGAACAGGGTCCGAGCAGTACTTC
TRBV28	TRBD2	-	TRBJ2-7	CASSSIRGLAYEQYF	TGTGCCAGCAGTTCAATAAGGGGACTAGCTTACGAGCAGTACTTC
TRBV30	-	-	TRBJ2-7	CAWSLRRGAYEQYF	TGTGCCTGGAGTCTAAGGCGGGGCGCCTACGAGCAGTACTTC
TRBV2	-	few	TRBJ1-3	CASSAAPGNTIYF	TGTGCCAGCAGTGCGGCACCTGGAAACACCATATATTTT
TRBV11-2	-	-	TRBJ2-2	CASRQPGVSAGRTGELFF	TGTGCCAGCAGACAACCAGGTGTGTCGGCGGGGCGGACCGGGGAGCTGTTTTTT
TRBV18	-	-	TRBJ2-1	CASSPRRDPGREQFF	TGTGCCAGCTCACCCAGGAGAGACCCGGGACGGGAGCAGTTCTTC
TRBV6-5	TRBD1	-	TRBJ1-2	CASRRHRGMDGYTF	TGTGCCAGCAGGAGACACAGGGGGATGGACGGCTACACCTTC
TRBV6-5	-	-	TRBJ2-7	CASSREGGHEQYF	TGTGCCAGCAGTAGGGAGGGGGGCCACGAGCAGTACTTC